The sequence of this T cell receptor (delta chain) was determined in a study of γδ T cells in repeated Plasmodium falciparum infection. The wider study: Donors had four controlled P. falciparum NF54 infections over 644 days. Study-wide results and caveats: In Vdelta2-negative, largely Vdelta1+, gammadelta repertoires, repeated controlled infections appeared to drive clonal selection waves.

This clone was observed a few times. Its specificity is unknown. A far larger clone is only one base removed, so a read error is likely. This same CDR3 is encoded by further DNA sequences in the sample. Germline V CDR1 and CDR2: GEAIGNYY, EKD. The CDR3 totals 26 residues. Trimming left V 0 bases short and J 0 bases short, with 43 bases between. Flow sorting of PBMC yielded separate Vgamma9/Vdelta2+ and Vdelta2-negative gammadelta T cell populations for bulk repertoire analysis. Both TRG and TRD chains were sequenced from each sorted sample. TCRdb processed the multiplex PCR reads again with the CATT caller. The top ten hold 9% of the sample, which has 75,000 to 100,000 delta-chain clones, about 1.5% seen once.

The TCR originated in a pool of human donors (malaria-infected and uninfected, not separated). The rearrangement joins TRDV2 to TRDJ1; TRDD2 or TRDD3 may be the D gene (6 bases each). The sequenced sample consisted of gamma-delta T cells from blood. CDR3 in DNA: TGTGCCTGTGACACCGTAAGGCCTCCTACTGGGCTTGGGGGGTACGCGGTGGGTCAGTACACCGATAAACTCATCTTT. Translation gives CACDTVRPPTGLGGYAVGQYTDKLIF.